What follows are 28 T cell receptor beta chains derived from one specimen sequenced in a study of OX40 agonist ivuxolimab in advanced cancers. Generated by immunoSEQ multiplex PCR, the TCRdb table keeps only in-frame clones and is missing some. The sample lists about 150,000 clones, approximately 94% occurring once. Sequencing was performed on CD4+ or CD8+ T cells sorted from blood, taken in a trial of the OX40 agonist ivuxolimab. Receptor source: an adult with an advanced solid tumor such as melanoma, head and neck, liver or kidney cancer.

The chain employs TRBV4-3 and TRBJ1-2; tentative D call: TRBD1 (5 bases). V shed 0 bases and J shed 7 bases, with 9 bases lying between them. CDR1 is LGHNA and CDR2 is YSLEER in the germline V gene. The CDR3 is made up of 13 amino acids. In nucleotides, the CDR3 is TGCGCCAGCAGCCAAGAGTGGGGGTTTGGCTACACCTTC. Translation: CASSQEWGFGYTF.

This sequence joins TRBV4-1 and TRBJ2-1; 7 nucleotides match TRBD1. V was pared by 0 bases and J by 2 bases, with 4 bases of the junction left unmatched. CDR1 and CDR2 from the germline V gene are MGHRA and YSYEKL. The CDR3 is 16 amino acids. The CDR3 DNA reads TGCGCCAGCAGCCAAGAACAGGGGCTGACCTACAATGAGCAGTTCTTC. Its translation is CASSQEQGLTYNEQFF.

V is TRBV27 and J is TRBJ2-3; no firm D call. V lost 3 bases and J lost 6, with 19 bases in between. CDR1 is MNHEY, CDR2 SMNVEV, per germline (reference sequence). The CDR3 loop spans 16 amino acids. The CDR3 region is CASSLEWGVGSDTQYF. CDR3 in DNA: TGTGCCAGCAGTTTGGAGTGGGGTGTGGGTTCCGATACGCAGTATTTT.

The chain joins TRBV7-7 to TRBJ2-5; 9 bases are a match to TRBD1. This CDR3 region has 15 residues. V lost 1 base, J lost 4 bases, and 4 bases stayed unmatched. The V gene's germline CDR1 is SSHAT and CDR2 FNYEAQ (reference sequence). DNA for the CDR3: TGTGCCAGCAGCTTAGGACAGGGGGGTCGAGAGACCCAGTACTTC. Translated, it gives CASSLGQGGRETQYF.

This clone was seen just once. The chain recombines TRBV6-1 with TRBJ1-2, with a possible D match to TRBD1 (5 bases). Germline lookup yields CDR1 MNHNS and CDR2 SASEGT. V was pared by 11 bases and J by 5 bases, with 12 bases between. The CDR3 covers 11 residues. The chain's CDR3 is CAAGGPYGYTF. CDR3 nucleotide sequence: TGTGCCGCCGGGGGACCTTATGGCTACACCTTC.

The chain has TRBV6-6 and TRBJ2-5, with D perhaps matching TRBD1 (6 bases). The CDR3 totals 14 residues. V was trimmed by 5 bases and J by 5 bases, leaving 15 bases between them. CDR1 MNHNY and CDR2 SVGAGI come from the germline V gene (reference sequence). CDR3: CASSPEGTMETQYF. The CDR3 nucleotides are TGTGCCAGCAGTCCTGAGGGGACAATGGAGACCCAGTACTTC.

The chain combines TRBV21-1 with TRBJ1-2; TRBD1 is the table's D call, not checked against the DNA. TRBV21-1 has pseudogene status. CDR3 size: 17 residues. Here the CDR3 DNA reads TGTGCCAGCAGCAAAGTCCCCTGGACATCAGCTAACTATGGCTACACCTTC. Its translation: CASSKVPWTSANYGYTF.

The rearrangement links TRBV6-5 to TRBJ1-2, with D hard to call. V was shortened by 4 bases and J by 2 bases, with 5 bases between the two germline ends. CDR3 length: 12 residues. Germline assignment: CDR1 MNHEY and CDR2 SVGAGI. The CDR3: CASSFRNYGYTF. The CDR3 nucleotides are TGTGCCAGCAGTTTCCGAAACTATGGCTACACCTTC.

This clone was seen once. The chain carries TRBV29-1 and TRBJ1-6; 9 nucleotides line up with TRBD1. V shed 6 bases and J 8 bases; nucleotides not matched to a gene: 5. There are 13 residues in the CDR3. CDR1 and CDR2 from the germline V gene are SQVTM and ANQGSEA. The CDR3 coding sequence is TGCAGCGTCCTCCGGGACAGGGATTCACCCCTCCACTTT. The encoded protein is CSVLRDRDSPLHF.

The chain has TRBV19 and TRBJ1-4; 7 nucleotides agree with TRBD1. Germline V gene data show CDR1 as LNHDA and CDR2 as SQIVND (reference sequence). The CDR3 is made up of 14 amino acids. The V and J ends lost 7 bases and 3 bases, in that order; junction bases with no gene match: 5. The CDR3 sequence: CASTYRGANEKLFF. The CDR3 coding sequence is TGTGCCAGTACTTACAGGGGAGCTAATGAAAAACTGTTTTTT.

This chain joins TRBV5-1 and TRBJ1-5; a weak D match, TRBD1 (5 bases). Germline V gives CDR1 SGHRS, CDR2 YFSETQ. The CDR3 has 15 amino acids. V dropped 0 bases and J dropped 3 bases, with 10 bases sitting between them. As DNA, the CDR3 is TGCGCCAGCAGCTTGGCCGGGGGGGTCAATCAGCCCCAGCATTTT. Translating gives CASSLAGGVNQPQHF.

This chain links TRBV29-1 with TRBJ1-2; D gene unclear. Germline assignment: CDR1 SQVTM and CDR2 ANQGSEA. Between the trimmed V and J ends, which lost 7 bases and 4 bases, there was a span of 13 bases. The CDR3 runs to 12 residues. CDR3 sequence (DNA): TGCAGCGCAGCATTCGGGTCCTATGGCTACACCTTC. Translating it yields CSAAFGSYGYTF.

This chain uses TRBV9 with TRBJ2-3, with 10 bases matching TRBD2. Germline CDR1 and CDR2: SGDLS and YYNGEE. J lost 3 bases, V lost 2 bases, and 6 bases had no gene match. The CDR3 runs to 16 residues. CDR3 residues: CASSVGPSGGTDTQYF. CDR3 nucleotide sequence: TGTGCCAGCAGCGTGGGCCCTAGCGGGGGAACAGATACGCAGTATTTT.

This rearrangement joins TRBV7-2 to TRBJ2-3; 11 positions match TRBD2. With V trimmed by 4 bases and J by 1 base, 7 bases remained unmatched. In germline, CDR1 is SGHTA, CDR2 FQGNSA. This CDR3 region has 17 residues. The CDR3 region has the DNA TGTGCCAGCAGCTATAGGGGGGGACTAGCGGGCACAGATACGCAGTATTTT. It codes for CASSYRGGLAGTDTQYF.

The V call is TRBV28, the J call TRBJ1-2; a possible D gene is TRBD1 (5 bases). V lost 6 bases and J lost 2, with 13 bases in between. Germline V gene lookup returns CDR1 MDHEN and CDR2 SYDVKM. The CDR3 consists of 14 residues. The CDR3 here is CASSPGGSNYGYTF. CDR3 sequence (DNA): TGTGCCAGCAGCCCGGGGGGTTCCAACTATGGCTACACCTTC.

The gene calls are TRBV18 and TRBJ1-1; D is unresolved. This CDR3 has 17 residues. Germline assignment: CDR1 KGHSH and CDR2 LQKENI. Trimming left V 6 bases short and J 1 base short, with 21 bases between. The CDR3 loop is CASSYGGRSATNTEAFF. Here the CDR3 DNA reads TGTGCCAGCTCCTACGGCGGGAGGTCAGCCACGAACACTGAAGCTTTCTTT. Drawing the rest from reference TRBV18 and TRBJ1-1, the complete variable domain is NAGVMQNPRHLVRRRGQEARLRCSPMKGHSHVYWYRQLPEEGLKFMVYLQKENIIDESGMPKERFSAEFPKEGPSILRIQQVVRGDSAAYFCASSYGGRSATNTEAFFGQGTRLTVV.

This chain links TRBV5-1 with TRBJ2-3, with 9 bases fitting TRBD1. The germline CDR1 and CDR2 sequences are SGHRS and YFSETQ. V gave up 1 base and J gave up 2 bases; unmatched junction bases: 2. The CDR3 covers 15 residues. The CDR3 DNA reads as TGCGCCAGCAGCTTGACAGGGGGCCTCACAGATACGCAGTATTTT. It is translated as CASSLTGGLTDTQYF.

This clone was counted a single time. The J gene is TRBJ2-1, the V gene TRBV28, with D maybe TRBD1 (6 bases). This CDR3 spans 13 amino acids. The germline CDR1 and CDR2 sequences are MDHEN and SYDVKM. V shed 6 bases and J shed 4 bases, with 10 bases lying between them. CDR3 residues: CASRGAGYNEQFF. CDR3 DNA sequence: TGTGCCAGCAGGGGGGCAGGGTACAATGAGCAGTTCTTC.

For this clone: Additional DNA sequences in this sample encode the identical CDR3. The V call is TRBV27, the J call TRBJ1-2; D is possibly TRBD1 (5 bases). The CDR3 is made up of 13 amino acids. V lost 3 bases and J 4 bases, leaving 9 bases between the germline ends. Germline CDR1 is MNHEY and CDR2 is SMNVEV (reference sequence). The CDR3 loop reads CASSLEGSYGYTF. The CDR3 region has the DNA TGTGCCAGCAGTTTGGAGGGGAGCTATGGCTACACCTTC.

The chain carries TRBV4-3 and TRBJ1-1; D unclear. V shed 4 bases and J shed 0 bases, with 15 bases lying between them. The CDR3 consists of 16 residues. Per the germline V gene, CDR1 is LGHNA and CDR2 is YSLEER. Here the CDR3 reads CASSLEPHRLNTEAFF. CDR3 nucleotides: TGCGCCAGCAGCCTTGAACCCCACAGATTGAACACTGAAGCTTTCTTT.

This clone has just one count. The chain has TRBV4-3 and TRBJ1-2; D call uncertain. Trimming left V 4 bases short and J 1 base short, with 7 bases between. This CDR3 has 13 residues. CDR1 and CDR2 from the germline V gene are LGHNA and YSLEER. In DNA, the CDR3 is TGCGCCAGCAGCCTCGGGAATAACTATGGCTACACCTTC. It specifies CASSLGNNYGYTF.

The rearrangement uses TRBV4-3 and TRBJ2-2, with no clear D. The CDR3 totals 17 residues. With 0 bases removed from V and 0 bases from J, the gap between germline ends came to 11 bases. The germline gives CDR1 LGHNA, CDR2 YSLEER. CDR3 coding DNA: TGCGCCAGCAGCCAAGATGTGAGAAGCGCGAACACCGGGGAGCTGTTTTTT. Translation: CASSQDVRSANTGELFF.

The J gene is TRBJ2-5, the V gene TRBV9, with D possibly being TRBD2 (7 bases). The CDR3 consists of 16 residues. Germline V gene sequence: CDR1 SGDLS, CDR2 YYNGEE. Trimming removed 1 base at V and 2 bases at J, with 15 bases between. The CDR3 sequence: CASSVLGGEIQETQYF. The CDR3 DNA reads TGTGCCAGCAGCGTATTAGGGGGGGAAATACAAGAGACCCAGTACTTC.

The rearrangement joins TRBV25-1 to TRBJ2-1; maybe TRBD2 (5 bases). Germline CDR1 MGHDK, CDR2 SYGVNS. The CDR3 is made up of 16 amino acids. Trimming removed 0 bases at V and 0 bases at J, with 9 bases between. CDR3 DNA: TGTGCCAGCAGTGAATATGTTGGAGGCTCCTACAATGAGCAGTTCTTC. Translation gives CASSEYVGGSYNEQFF. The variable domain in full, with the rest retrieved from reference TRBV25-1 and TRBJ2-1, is EADIYQTPRYLVIGTGKKITLECSQTMGHDKMYWYQQDPGMELHLIHYSYGVNSTEKGDLSSESTVSRIRTEHFPLTLESARPSHTSQYLCASSEYVGGSYNEQFFGPGTRLTVL.

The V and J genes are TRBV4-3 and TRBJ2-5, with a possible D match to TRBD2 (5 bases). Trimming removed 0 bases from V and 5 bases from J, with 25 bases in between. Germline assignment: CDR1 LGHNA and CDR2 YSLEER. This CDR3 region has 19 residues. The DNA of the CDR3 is TGCGCCAGCAGCCAAGAGATCGAGGGTGCGCGGGTAGGTAGGGAGACCCAGTACTTC. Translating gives CASSQEIEGARVGRETQYF.

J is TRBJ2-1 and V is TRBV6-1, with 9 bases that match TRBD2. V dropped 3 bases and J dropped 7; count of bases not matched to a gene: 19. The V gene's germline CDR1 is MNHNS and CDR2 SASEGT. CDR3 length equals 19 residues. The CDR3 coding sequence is TGTGCCAGCAGTGATGCCGCCACGGACGGAATAGCGGGAGCGAATGAGCAGTTCTTC. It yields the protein CASSDAATDGIAGANEQFF.

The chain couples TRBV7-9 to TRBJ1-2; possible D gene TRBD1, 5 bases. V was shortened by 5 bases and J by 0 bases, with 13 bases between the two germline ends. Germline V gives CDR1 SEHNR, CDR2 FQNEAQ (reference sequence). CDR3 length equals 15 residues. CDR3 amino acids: CASSPRDGANYGYTF. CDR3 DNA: TGTGCCAGCAGCCCGCGGGACGGGGCTAACTATGGCTACACCTTC. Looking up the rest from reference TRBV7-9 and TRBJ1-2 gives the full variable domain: DTGVSQNPRHKITKRGQNVTFRCDPISEHNRLYWYRQTLGQGPEFLTYFQNEAQLEKSRLLSDRFSAERPKGSFSTLEIQRTEQGDSAMYLCASSPRDGANYGYTFGSGTRLTVV.

CDR3 sequence (DNA): TGTGCCAGCAGCTTAGTAGTAGGGTCCGGGACACTAGGCTATGGCTACACCTTC. Amino acids: CASSLVVGSGTLGYGYTF. The chain employs TRBV7-9 and TRBJ1-2; D perhaps matches TRBD1 (6 bases). Trimming took 1 base from V and 4 from J, leaving 22 bases between them. CDR1 is SEHNR and CDR2 is FQNEAQ in the germline V gene (reference sequence). The CDR3 consists of 18 residues.